This T cell receptor (beta chain) is drawn from a study of T cell repertoires and leukemia-associated antigens. By proportion, this clonotype is medium-sized (0.01 to 0.1%). Its antigen is unidentified. Via MiXCR, TCRdb re-called the 5' RACE reads, giving one row per CDR3 protein. The sample shows over 9,000 distinct CDR3 sequences, approximately 43% of them seen only once. Germline values: CDR1 DFQATT, CDR2 SNEGSKA (reference sequence). This CDR3 is built from 15 residues. Between the trimmed V and J ends, which lost 3 bases and 3 bases, there was a span of 16 bases. The chain uses TRBV20-1 and TRBJ2-3; D tentatively reads TRBD1 or TRBD2 (5 bases each). The sequenced material came from CD3+ T cells sorted from blood and cultured. The clonotype originates from a female donor in good health. DNA of the CDR3: TGCAGTGCTAGGGTTTGGGACCGATCGACAGATACGCAGTATTTT. Translated: CSARVWDRSTDTQYF.